This T cell receptor beta chain was captured by sequencing in a study of control samples from healthy donors and cancer patients. Repertoires were generated with immunoSEQ multiplex PCR, while TCRdb's copy carries only in-frame clones and drops some. The sample gives fewer than 20,000 clones, under 90% of which show up once; 25% to 30% is in the top ten. Deletions cut 5 bases from V and 7 bases from J, with 14 bases between. This CDR3 has 13 residues. CDR1 and CDR2 from the germline V gene are MDHEN and SYDVKM. Sequencing was done on a sample of PBMCs. The receptor was derived from a woman between 65 and 79 years old with lung cancer. This chain links TRBV28 with TRBJ1-2; a possible D gene is TRBD1 (6 bases). Here the CDR3 DNA reads TGTGCCAGCAGTCTCGGACAGAGGGGTGGCTACACCTTC. Translating it yields CASSLGQRGGYTF.